This TCR beta chain was obtained from a study of blood T cell repertoires in COVID-19. Study background: Samples representing acute and convalescent COVID-19 were sourced from the United States, Italy and Spain.

Authors' methods: Amplifying reference gene primers gave estimates of nucleated cell counts. Repertoires were generated with immunoSEQ multiplex PCR, while TCRdb's copy carries only in-frame clones and drops some. The D gene and trimming were derived from the DNA, and the V and J assignments and clone size from that table. The profile covers about 230,000 clones, with 70% to 90% appearing a single time and approximately 0.89% taken by the ten largest. V lost 5 bases and J 0 bases, leaving 7 bases between the germline ends. Germline CDR1 reads KGHSH; CDR2 reads LQKENI. CDR3 length: 13 residues. The chain links TRBV18 to TRBJ1-2; D is unclear. The sample was peripheral blood. The receptor comes from a man aged 35 to 55 with acute or convalescent COVID-19. CDR3 in amino acids: CASSEGANYGYTF. The CDR3 DNA is TGTGCCAGCTCAGAGGGAGCTAACTATGGCTACACCTTC.